This TCR beta chain is drawn from a study of patients and donors after allogeneic stem cell transplantation. This clonotype has only a few counts. One entry per CDR3 protein, called by TCRdb with MiXCR from the RT-PCR reads. The table shows approximately 160,000 distinct CDR3 sequences, with roughly 30% occurring only once. V lost 3 bases to trimming and J lost 0 bases; unmatched junction nucleotides: 9. Per the germline V gene, CDR1 is MGHDK and CDR2 is SYGVNS. The CDR3 contains 17 residues. This receptor was identified in a human donor who was either an allogeneic HSCT recipient or a stem cell or donor lymphocyte infusion donor (not recorded which). It is not recorded whose cells these are; they may come from a transplant donor. This chain connects TRBV25-1 to TRBJ2-7, with 9 bases matching TRBD1. Sample: blood, either unsorted or a sorted T cell fraction (not recorded which). CDR3 nucleotide sequence: TGTGCCAGCAGTGACTCCGGGACAGGGCCAAGCTCCTACGAGCAGTACTTC. Protein product: CASSDSGTGPSSYEQYF.